The present entry profiles one T cell receptor beta chain with its context. The sample is drawn from a study of blood T cell repertoires in COVID-19. Background on the study: Samples of COVID-19 (acute and convalescent) were obtained from the United States, Italy and Spain. PBMCs, B-cell-depleted T cells, or T cells were the source of the cDNA or gDNA that made up the material.

The CDR3 runs 16 residues. Germline CDR1 KGHSH, CDR2 LQKENI. Trimming removed 2 bases from V and 9 bases from J; junction bases left unmatched: 11. In the study's own analysis: Reference gene primer amplification gave nucleated cell count estimates. Only in-frame clones appear in the TCRdb table, and some are missing; sequencing was by immunoSEQ multiplex PCR. V, J and clone size are those of that table, while D and trimming were read from the DNA. Here the sample spans roughly 200,000 clones, about 80% being singletons. The TCR sequence derives from a man aged 65-85 years with active or convalescent COVID-19. The rearrangement joins TRBV18 to TRBJ2-1; the match to TRBD1 covers 9 bases. Sequencing used peripheral blood. This chain's CDR3 is CASSPATGGLVGEQFF. The CDR3 bases are TGTGCCAGCTCACCAGCGACAGGGGGATTAGTGGGTGAGCAGTTCTTC.